Following are 2 T cell receptor beta chains from one sample sequenced in a study of blood T cells in healthy people across ages. Primers used in a second PCR of roughly 7 to 12 cycles were a sample-barcoded 5' primer and a J-beta primer mix. TCRdb re-called the 5' RACE reads with MiXCR, one entry per CDR3 protein. The table has about 1.8 million distinct CDR3 sequences, roughly 49% seen once; the top ten hold approximately 2.1%. Material for sequencing was blood. These receptors were taken from a woman aged 40 to 50 in good health.

This clonotype was observed a handful of times. V is TRBV12-3 or TRBV12-4 and J is TRBJ2-3; D remains ambiguous. Trimming took 6 bases from V and 5 from J, leaving 6 bases between them. This CDR3 has 11 amino acids. The CDR3 here is CASRVIDTQYF. CDR3 DNA: TGTGCCAGCAGGGTTATAGATACGCAGTATTTT.

This clonotype was picked up a small number of times. The chain is built from TRBV20-1 and TRBJ2-1; tentative D call: TRBD1 (7 bases). The CDR3 is 13 residues long. Germline assignment: CDR1 DFQATT and CDR2 SNEGSKA (reference sequence). Trimming left V 6 bases short and J 6 bases short, with 15 bases between. The CDR3, as DNA: TGCAGTGCCCGGACAGGAGCGGGCAATGAGCAGTTCTTC. This encodes CSARTGAGNEQFF.